This T cell receptor beta chain originates from a study of cytomegalovirus exposure and HLA in healthy donors. Germline V gene lookup returns CDR1 SGHRS and CDR2 YFSETQ. The V gene end was trimmed by 5 bases and the J gene end by 5 bases; junction bases not matched to a gene: 4. The CDR3 spans 14 residues. Each of the donors was a healthy bone marrow donor. This clone was seen once. In the PCR, 60 Vbeta and 13 Jbeta primers were used. Method: immunoSEQ multiplex PCR; TCRdb's copy keeps in-frame clones and lacks some. The sample has just over 150,000 clones, 80% to 90% seen once; the top ten hold about 2.4%.

The source material was PBMCs. The V call is TRBV5-1, the J call TRBJ2-1, with TRBD2 identical over 10 bases. The source of this sequence is a young woman in good health and CMV-seronegative. The CDR3 is CASRTSGQNNEQFF. CDR3 in DNA: TGCGCCAGCAGGACTAGCGGGCAAAACAATGAGCAGTTCTTC.